This T cell receptor (beta chain) was recovered during a study of CXCR3-negative and CXCR3-positive naive CD8 T cells. Study as a whole: A total of 110 million to 150 million TRB reads was generated, with about 1.5 +/- 0.3 million per library. Study results and limitations: CXCR3-positive naive cells carried more hydrophobic TRB CDR3s than CXCR3-negative ones. Upon cryopreservation, CXCR3 expression partially decreased, and most assays used fresh PBMCs.

Comments on this clonotype: Antigen unknown.

Carrying UMI labels, the TRB cDNA libraries were prepared through 5' RACE. TCRdb processed the 5' RACE reads again and assigns one entry to each CDR3 protein, with no DNA. This sample's clone table lists 150,000 to 180,000 distinct CDR3 sequences. Triplicates of 300,000 cells were sorted from each CD8+ T cell subset. By phenotype, naive CD8+ T cells were CD45RO-CCR7+CD27+CD95-. Germline CDR1 is MGHRA and CDR2 is YSYEKL. This CDR3 is built from 15 residues. The sequenced material came from naive CXCR3+ CD8+ T cells from blood. Subset specified: CD45RO-CCR7+CD27+CD95- naive CD8+ T cells expressing CXCR3 (TNR3+). V gene TRBV4-1 combines with J gene TRBJ2-1; TCRdb's D call, TRBD1, is unchecked because there is no DNA. This receptor was identified in a human donor in good health. Some clones in this sample may be carry-over from other donors' samples. The CDR3 reads CASSQDFPTYNEQFF.